One sample yielded the 20 T cell receptor beta chains listed below, sequenced in a study of regulatory T cells in long-lasting Graves disease. Stated time point: newly diagnosed GD, antithyroid drugs for less than 3 months. The authors made the TCR library using RNA they extracted from PBMCs. Researchers made TCR beta libraries by using iRepertoire HTBI primers and running Arm-PCR on CDR3 regions. TCRdb redid the calling of the multiplex PCR reads with MiXCR, one entry per CDR3 protein. Among about 220,000 distinct CDR3 sequences listed, approximately 20% were seen once. The sequencing here drew on peripheral blood mononuclear cells (PBMCs), taken at new diagnosis, from a patient treated with antithyroid drugs. The origin of the receptors is a female donor with Graves disease.

This clonotype was found a few times. The gene calls are TRBV5-4 and TRBJ2-5; 9 positions agree with TRBD1. This CDR3 has 15 amino acids. After removal of 4 bases from V and 4 bases from J, the junction contained 8 bases not matched to a gene. Germline V gives CDR1 SGHNT, CDR2 YYREEE (reference sequence). The chain's CDR3 is CASSRNRGPSETQYF. The CDR3 DNA follows: TGTGCCAGCAGCCGGAACAGGGGGCCGTCAGAGACCCAGTACTTC. The full variable domain, completed using reference TRBV5-4 and TRBJ2-5, is ETGVTQSPTHLIKTRGQQVTLRCSSQSGHNTVSWYQQALGQGPQFIFQYYREEENGRGNFPPRFSGLQFPNYSSELNVNALELDDSALYLCASSRNRGPSETQYFGPGTRLLVL.

This clonotype was seen many times. This chain links TRBV7-2 with TRBJ1-2; 9 nucleotides match TRBD1. This CDR3 is built from 13 residues. Germline loops: CDR1 SGHTA, CDR2 FQGNSA. J was trimmed by 6 bases and V by 4 bases; bases with no gene match: 3. The CDR3 region has the DNA TGTGCCAGCAGCTCCCGGGACAGGGATGGCTACACCTTC. Translating it yields CASSSRDRDGYTF.

This chain uses TRBV20-1 with TRBJ1-2; D perhaps matches TRBD1 (5 bases). CDR1 is DFQATT and CDR2 is SNEGSKA in the germline V gene (reference sequence). Trimming pared 2 bases from V and 6 bases from J, leaving 16 bases between. The CDR3 runs 14 residues. In DNA form, the CDR3 reads TGCAGTGCTAGACAGGGTTTAGGGTGGGATGGCTACACCTTC. Its protein product is CSARQGLGWDGYTF.

In nucleotides, the CDR3 is TGCGCCAGCAGCTTGGCGGCAGGGGGCGCGGGGGAGACCCAGTACTTC. Amino acid sequence: CASSLAAGGAGETQYF. V is TRBV5-1 and J is TRBJ2-5; TRBD1 agrees at 8 bases. This CDR3 comprises 16 residues. Per the germline V gene, CDR1 is SGHRS and CDR2 is YFSETQ. The ends lost 0 bases at V and 5 bases at J; junction bases unmatched: 9.

This clonotype was counted ten times or more. The rearrangement joins TRBV24-1 to TRBJ2-1; D possibly corresponds to TRBD2 (7 bases). Germline V gene data show CDR1 as KGHDR and CDR2 as SFDVKD. V was pared by 0 bases and J by 3 bases, with 11 bases between. The CDR3 sequence is 16 residues long. The CDR3: CATSDLRGGGYNEQFF. The DNA of the CDR3 is TGTGCCACCAGTGATTTGAGGGGGGGCGGCTACAATGAGCAGTTCTTC.

Many counts were recorded for this clonotype. The rearrangement joins TRBV7-2 to TRBJ2-5; 8 bases are a match to TRBD1. CDR1 is SGHTA, CDR2 FQGNSA, per germline. Trimming removed 3 bases from V and 5 bases from J; junction bases left unmatched: 5. The CDR3 is made up of 14 amino acids. The DNA of the CDR3 is TGTGCCAGCAGCTTCTGGACAGGGAGGGAGACCCAGTACTTC. As protein: CASSFWTGRETQYF.

The table lists this clonotype with many counts. The V gene is TRBV7-2, the J gene TRBJ1-1; D is unclear. Germline V gene lookup returns CDR1 SGHTA and CDR2 FQGNSA. The CDR3 consists of 13 residues. Trimming cost V 3 bases and J 4 bases, with 9 bases left between them. Here the CDR3 DNA reads TGTGCCAGCAGCTTGACAATTGGCACTGAAGCTTTCTTT. Translating it yields CASSLTIGTEAFF.

This clonotype was seen at least ten times. J is TRBJ2-5 and V is TRBV19; 8 nucleotides align to TRBD2. J lost 4 bases, V lost 5 bases, and 6 bases had no gene match. Germline V gene data show CDR1 as LNHDA and CDR2 as SQIVND (reference sequence). This CDR3 spans 14 amino acids. CDR3 loop: CASSVTSAAETQYF. The CDR3 coding sequence is TGTGCCAGTAGTGTGACTAGCGCGGCAGAGACCCAGTACTTC. Using reference TRBV19 and TRBJ2-5 for the parts outside the CDR3, the full variable domain is DGGITQSPKYLFRKEGQNVTLSCEQNLNHDAMYWYRQDPGQGLRLIYYSQIVNDFQKGDIAEGYSVSREKKESFPLTVTSAQKNPTAFYLCASSVTSAAETQYFGPGTRLLVL.

This clonotype was seen repeatedly, ten times or more. V usage is TRBV11-3 and J usage is TRBJ2-4, with a possible D match to TRBD2 (6 bases). V gave up 4 bases and J gave up 4 bases, with 14 bases separating them. This CDR3 has 15 residues. Germline CDR1 is SGHNT and CDR2 is YENEEA. CDR3 residues: CASSWRRADKNIQYF. Written as DNA, the CDR3 is TGTGCCAGCAGCTGGCGGAGGGCGGATAAAAACATTCAGTACTTC.

This clonotype has a count of ten or more. V and J are TRBV20-1 and TRBJ2-3, with D perhaps matching TRBD2 (6 bases). CDR3 length equals 13 residues. Between the trimmed V and J ends, which lost 6 bases and 5 bases, there was a span of 15 bases. CDR1 is DFQATT, CDR2 SNEGSKA, per germline (reference sequence). Here the CDR3 reads CSARRVAGDTQYF. DNA of the CDR3: TGCAGTGCCAGGAGGGTAGCTGGAGATACGCAGTATTTT.

In its sample, this clonotype was seen a few times. Germline and junction disagree at one end, which may indicate a read error. The J gene is TRBJ2-1, the V gene TRBV18; TRBD2 matches 7 bases. Germline CDR1 is KGHSH and CDR2 is LQKENI. The CDR3 spans 14 residues. The CDR3 region has the DNA TGTGCCGGCTCCGGGGAGGGCCTATTGTATGAGCAGTTCTTC. Amino acids: CAGSGEGLLYEQFF.

The rearrangement uses TRBV20-1 and TRBJ2-3, with D possibly being TRBD2 (5 bases). V lost 6 bases and J lost 4, with 14 bases in between. CDR1 is DFQATT, CDR2 SNEGSKA, per germline (reference sequence). This CDR3 is 13 amino acids long. The DNA for the CDR3 is TGCAGTGCATCCGGGGTCCTTGCAGATACGCAGTATTTT. Protein sequence: CSASGVLADTQYF.

This clonotype was picked up many times. V gene TRBV2 combines with J gene TRBJ2-5, with D maybe TRBD2 (6 bases). Germline V gene sequence: CDR1 SNHLY, CDR2 FYNNEI. V lost 6 bases, J lost 9 bases, and 20 bases lay in between. The CDR3 length is 14 residues. This CDR3 is CASRAGTSWGAQYF. In nucleotides, the CDR3 is TGTGCCAGCAGAGCCGGGACCAGCTGGGGGGCCCAGTACTTC.

A word on this clonotype: A much larger clone lies a single base off, so this may be a read error. The J gene is TRBJ2-5, the V gene TRBV11-1; D remains unclear. The J call may not be correct, given that the DNA end is closer to TRBJ2-1. The CDR3 has 13 residues. Germline CDR1 SGHAT, CDR2 FQDESV (reference sequence). In DNA form, the CDR3 reads TGTGCCGGCAGCCCCATAGTGGCGCATGAGCAGTTCTTC. Its protein product is CAGSPIVAHEQFF.

This clonotype appeared many times. The rearrangement links TRBV19 to TRBJ1-1; D is ambiguous. Germline V CDR1 and CDR2: LNHDA, SQIVND (reference sequence). V was pared by 6 bases and J by 0 bases, with 11 bases between. The CDR3 is 14 residues long. This CDR3 is CASRPTDMNTEAFF. CDR3 DNA: TGTGCCAGTAGACCCACAGACATGAACACTGAAGCTTTCTTT.

In this sample, this clonotype turned up once. The rearrangement joins TRBV29-1 to TRBJ1-2, with D possibly TRBD1 on 6 matching bases. V lost 3 bases to trimming and J lost 8 bases, with 16 bases between them. CDR3 length: 13 amino acids. The V gene's germline CDR1 is SQVTM and CDR2 ANQGSEA. The CDR3 protein is CSVDAGAEWGYTF. Written as DNA, the CDR3 is TGCAGCGTTGATGCGGGGGCGGAGTGGGGCTACACCTTC.

This clonotype was seen repeatedly, ten times or more. V gene TRBV12-3 or TRBV12-4 combines with J gene TRBJ2-1; D ambiguous. Trimming left V 5 bases short and J 2 bases short, with 7 bases between. The CDR3 is made up of 13 amino acids. The CDR3 spells CASSVGTYNEQFF. DNA for the CDR3: TGTGCCAGCAGTGTGGGGACCTACAATGAGCAGTTCTTC.

The chain recombines TRBV3-1 with TRBJ2-3, with 11 bases identical to TRBD1. This CDR3 comprises 15 residues. Germline trimming cut 3 bases from V and 4 bases from J; bases unmatched to any gene: 3. CDR1 is LGHDT and CDR2 is YNNKEL in the germline V gene (reference sequence). The chain's CDR3 is CASSQRTGGADTQYF. The CDR3 bases are TGTGCCAGCAGCCAGCGGACAGGGGGCGCAGATACGCAGTATTTT.

This clonotype has just a few counts. Since a far larger clone is one base different, this is likely a read error. The chain combines TRBV27 with TRBJ1-1; weak D call: TRBD1 (6 bases). This CDR3 is 13 amino acids long. Trimming cost V 8 bases and J 2 bases, with 12 bases left between them. Germline CDR1 is MNHEY and CDR2 is SMNVEV (reference sequence). CDR3 sequence (DNA): TGTGCCAGCGGTCCTGGGGGCAACACTGAAGCTTTCTTT. This sequence encodes CASGPGGNTEAFF.

V usage is TRBV20-1 and J usage is TRBJ1-4; 8 nucleotides match TRBD1. Germline lookup yields CDR1 DFQATT and CDR2 SNEGSKA (reference sequence). The CDR3 is 16 residues long. J lost 3 bases, V lost 3 bases, and 9 bases had no gene match. DNA for the CDR3: TGCAGTGCTAGCCCCCCTAACAGGGGGGCTAATGAAAAACTGTTTTTT. Translation gives CSASPPNRGANEKLFF.